This entry concerns a single T cell receptor (beta chain). From germline, CDR1 is MNHNY and CDR2 SVGAGI (reference sequence). Trimming stripped 0 bases from V and 2 bases from J, with 7 bases between. The CDR3 is 14 residues long. The sorted conventional CD4+ T cells were CD25-low and CD127-high, with genomic DNA sequenced. The data were obtained in a study of regulatory and conventional T cells in RAG deficiency. The method was immunoSEQ multiplex PCR; TCRdb's version includes in-frame clones alone and lacks a portion of them. The data contain fewer than 15,000 clones, 90% to 95% of them singletons. This same sample was also part of a study on regulatory T cells. That work states: Primers: 52 TRBV forward and 13 TRBJ reverse.

V is TRBV6-6 and J is TRBJ1-1; no clear D. Source material: CD4+ effector T cells sorted from blood. The receptor's source is a human donor in good health. The CDR3 bases are TGTGCCAGCAGTTACTCCCGAGCCAACACTGAAGCTTTCTTT. It translates to CASSYSRANTEAFF.